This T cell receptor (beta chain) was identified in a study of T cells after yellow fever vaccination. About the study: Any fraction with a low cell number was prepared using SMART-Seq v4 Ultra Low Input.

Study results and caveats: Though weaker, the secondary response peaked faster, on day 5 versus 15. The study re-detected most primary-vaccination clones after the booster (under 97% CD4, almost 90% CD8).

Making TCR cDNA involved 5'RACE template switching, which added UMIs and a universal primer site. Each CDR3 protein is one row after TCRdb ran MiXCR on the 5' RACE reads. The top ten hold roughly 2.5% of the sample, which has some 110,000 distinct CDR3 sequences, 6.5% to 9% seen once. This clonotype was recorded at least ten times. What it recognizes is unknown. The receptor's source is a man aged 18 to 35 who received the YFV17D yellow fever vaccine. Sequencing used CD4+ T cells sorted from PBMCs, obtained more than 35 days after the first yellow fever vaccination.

The CDR3 sequence is CSAPTSATEAFF. The CDR3 DNA sequence: TGCAGTGCTCCAACATCGGCCACTGAAGCTTTCTTT. This chain connects TRBV20-1 to TRBJ1-1; D is uncertain. The CDR3 has 12 residues. The V end lost 5 bases, the J end lost 4 bases, and 11 bases lay between the germline ends. Germline CDR1 DFQATT, CDR2 SNEGSKA (reference sequence).